Each of the 14 T cell receptor beta chains below was sequenced from the same sample in a study of blood T cell repertoires in COVID-19. Only in-frame clones appear in the TCRdb table, and some are missing; sequencing was by immunoSEQ multiplex PCR. The sample yields about 230,000 clones, around 84% seen once. The sequencing input was peripheral blood. These receptors were collected from a man aged 35-49 years with acute or convalescent COVID-19.

This chain connects TRBV5-6 to TRBJ1-6; no firm D call. The germline V and J ends were trimmed by 4 bases and 6 bases, with 5 bases remaining between them. CDR1 and CDR2 from the germline V gene are SGHDT and YYEEEE. The CDR3 is 12 amino acids. The CDR3 DNA is TGTGCCAGCAGCACGGTTAATTCACCCCTCCACTTT. Protein product: CASSTVNSPLHF.

This clone was recorded only once. The gene calls are TRBV7-9 and TRBJ2-4; tentatively, D is TRBD2 (5 bases). Trimming took 6 bases from V and 7 from J, leaving 16 bases between them. Germline values: CDR1 SEHNR, CDR2 FQNEAQ (reference sequence). The CDR3 covers 14 residues. The DNA for the CDR3 is TGTGCCAGCAGGGATACGGGAAGAACCAACATTCAGTACTTC. This gives the protein CASRDTGRTNIQYF.

The chain is built from TRBV7-8 and TRBJ2-7; 7 nucleotides line up with TRBD1. This CDR3 is built from 14 residues. The V segment lost 5 bases and the J segment 2 bases; nucleotides outside the gene matches: 6. Germline V gene lookup returns CDR1 SGHVS and CDR2 FQNEAQ. The CDR3 bases are TGTGCCAGCAGCCTAGGGGGCAACCCCTACGAGCAGTACTTC. Residues: CASSLGGNPYEQYF. Drawing the rest from reference TRBV7-8 and TRBJ2-7, the complete variable domain is GAGVSQSPRYKVAKRGQDVALRCDPISGHVSLFWYQQALGQGPEFLTYFQNEAQLDKSGLPSDRFFAERPEGSVSTLKIQRTQQEDSAVYLCASSLGGNPYEQYFGPGTRLTVT.

The gene calls are TRBV10-3 and TRBJ1-2; possible D gene TRBD1, 5 bases. Deletions cut 2 bases from V and 0 bases from J, with 19 bases between. The CDR3 totals 18 residues. Per the germline V gene, CDR1 is ENHRY and CDR2 is SYGVKD. The CDR3 DNA sequence: TGTGCCATCAGTGAGAGACTTAAACAGGACGAAACTAACTATGGCTACACCTTC. Protein sequence: CAISERLKQDETNYGYTF.

The V and J genes are TRBV6-5 and TRBJ2-3, with 10 bases fitting TRBD1. Per the germline V gene, CDR1 is MNHEY and CDR2 is SVGAGI. The CDR3 extends over 15 amino acids. J gave up 4 bases and V 6 bases, and 7 bases lay outside the gene matches. CDR3 sequence (DNA): TGTGCCAGCAGCGACAGGGACAGGGGTTCAGATACGCAGTATTTT. The encoded protein is CASSDRDRGSDTQYF.

The J gene is TRBJ1-1, the V gene TRBV3-1 (or the pseudogene TRBV3-2); D gene ambiguous. V was trimmed by 3 bases and J by 4 bases, leaving 9 bases between them. CDR3 size: 13 residues. Germline V lookup: CDR1 LGHDT, CDR2 YNNKEL (reference sequence). The CDR3 coding sequence is TGTGCCAGCAGCCATGGGCCGTTCACTGAAGCTTTCTTT. Encoded protein: CASSHGPFTEAFF.

This chain uses TRBV27 with TRBJ2-7; the match to TRBD1 covers 7 bases. This CDR3 region has 13 residues. Germline CDR1 and CDR2: MNHEY and SMNVEV (reference sequence). The V gene end was trimmed by 8 bases and the J gene end by 6 bases; junction bases not matched to a gene: 10. The CDR3 region is CASRRQGRVEQYF. CDR3 DNA: TGTGCCAGCCGCCGACAGGGACGAGTCGAGCAGTACTTC.

This clone was recorded once. The rearrangement uses TRBV12-5 and TRBJ1-2; D not resolved. V lost 4 bases and J 8 bases, leaving 17 bases between the germline ends. The CDR3 runs to 14 residues. The V gene's germline CDR1 is LGHNT and CDR2 FRNRAP. In nucleotides, the CDR3 is TGTGCTAGTGGTTCGCCCTCGGACGGGAAGGGCTACACCTTC. Its protein is CASGSPSDGKGYTF.

This clone was recorded a few times. This chain uses TRBV2 with TRBJ2-7; 9 nucleotides match TRBD1. This CDR3 has 17 residues. The V segment lost 4 bases and the J segment 7 bases; nucleotides outside the gene matches: 17. Per germline, CDR1 SNHLY and CDR2 FYNNEI. CDR3: CASSVPGGETGGMEQYF. The CDR3 DNA reads as TGTGCCAGCAGTGTTCCCGGCGGGGAGACAGGGGGGATGGAGCAGTACTTC.

This chain links TRBV25-1 with TRBJ2-5; 7 bases agree with TRBD2. CDR3 length: 14 residues. V was clipped by 1 base and J by 4 bases; unmatched bases: 3. Looked up from germline, CDR1 is MGHDK and CDR2 is SYGVNS. The CDR3 loop reads CASSESGGGETQYF. The CDR3 bases are TGTGCCAGCAGTGAATCTGGGGGGGGAGAGACCCAGTACTTC.

The chain links TRBV3-1 (or the pseudogene TRBV3-2) to TRBJ1-6; maybe TRBD1 (5 bases). The CDR3 has 14 residues. Germline V CDR1 and CDR2: LGHDT, YNNKEL (reference sequence). Trimming removed 3 bases at V and 10 bases at J, with 13 bases between. In DNA form, the CDR3 reads TGTGCCAGCAGCCAGCCCGGACATGCGTCACCCCTCCACTTT. Protein sequence: CASSQPGHASPLHF.

This clone was detected ten times or more. The chain combines TRBV6-1 with TRBJ2-2; D unclear. Germline CDR1 MNHNS, CDR2 SASEGT. The CDR3 has 15 residues. The ends were cut back, 0 bases at V and 1 base at J, with 6 bases in the middle. This CDR3 reads CASSEARVNTGELFF. CDR3 in DNA: TGTGCCAGCAGTGAAGCACGGGTGAACACCGGGGAGCTGTTTTTT.

The chain employs TRBV6-5 and TRBJ1-1; D remains unclear. The CDR3 runs 13 residues. The germline CDR1 and CDR2 sequences are MNHEY and SVGAGI. Trimming pared 6 bases from V and 1 base from J, leaving 9 bases between. CDR3 protein: CASSSERNTEAFF. The CDR3 DNA is TGTGCCAGCAGCTCGGAGAGGAACACTGAAGCTTTCTTT.

Comments on this clone: One junction end does not reproduce the germline sequence, and a read error may be involved. The chain carries TRBV7-7 and TRBJ2-2, with 10 bases lining up with TRBD1. The CDR3 has 14 amino acids. The germline V gene encodes CDR1 SSHAT and CDR2 FNYEAQ (reference sequence). CDR3 region: CASRRDRGIGELFF. CDR3 DNA sequence: TGTGCTAGCAGACGGGACAGGGGAATCGGGGAGCTGTTTTTT.